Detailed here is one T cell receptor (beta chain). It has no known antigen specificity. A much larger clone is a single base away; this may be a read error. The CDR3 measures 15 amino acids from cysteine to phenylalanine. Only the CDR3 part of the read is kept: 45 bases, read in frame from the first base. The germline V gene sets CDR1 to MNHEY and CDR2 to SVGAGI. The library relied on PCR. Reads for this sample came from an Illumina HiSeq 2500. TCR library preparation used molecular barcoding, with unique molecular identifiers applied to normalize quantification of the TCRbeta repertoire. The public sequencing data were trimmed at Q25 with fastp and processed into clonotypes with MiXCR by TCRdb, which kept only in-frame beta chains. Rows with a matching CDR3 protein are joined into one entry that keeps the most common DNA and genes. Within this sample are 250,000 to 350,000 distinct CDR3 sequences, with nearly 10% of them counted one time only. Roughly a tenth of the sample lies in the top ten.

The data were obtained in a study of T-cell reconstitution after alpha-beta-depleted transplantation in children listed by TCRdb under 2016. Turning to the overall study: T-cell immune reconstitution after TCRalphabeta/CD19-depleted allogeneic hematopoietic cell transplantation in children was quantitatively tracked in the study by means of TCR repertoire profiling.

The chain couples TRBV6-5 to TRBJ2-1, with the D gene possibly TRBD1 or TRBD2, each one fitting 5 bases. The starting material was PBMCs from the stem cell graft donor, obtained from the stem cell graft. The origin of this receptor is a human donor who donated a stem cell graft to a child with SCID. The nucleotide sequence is TGTGCCAGCAGTTGGGACGGTAGCTCCTACAATAAGCAGTTCTTC. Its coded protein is CASSWDGSSYNKQFF.